Below, 4 T cell receptor beta chains from the same sample are listed, as sequenced in a study of human T cells and chemical hapten exposure. TCRdb called the RACE reads again in MiXCR, with one record for every CDR3 protein. Among roughly 32,000 distinct CDR3 sequences listed, around 6% were seen once. Time point in this sample: patch test 3, about 24 weeks after DPC sensitization. The treatment: therapeutic diphenylcyclopropenone sensitization with weekly scalp DPC. The material was whole blood, obtained in connection with sensitization to the hapten diphenylcyclopropenone (DPC). The source is a man aged 25 to 40 with alopecia areata. Some clones in this sample may be carry-over from other donors' samples.

This clonotype was picked up many times. This chain joins TRBV5-4 and TRBJ2-2; tentatively, D is TRBD1 (5 bases). Germline CDR1 and CDR2: SGHNT and YYREEE (reference sequence). This CDR3 is 15 amino acids long. V was clipped by 2 bases and J by 0 bases, with 8 bases between them. The CDR3 loop is CASSLGAPNTGELFF. The CDR3 nucleotides read TGTGCCAGCAGCTTAGGGGCCCCGAACACCGGGGAGCTGTTTTTT.

By share, this clonotype ranks as medium-sized. This rearrangement joins TRBV7-9 to TRBJ2-1; 8 bases align to TRBD2. There are 16 residues in the CDR3. Germline CDR1 is SEHNR and CDR2 is FQNEAQ (reference sequence). V shed 5 bases and J 0 bases; nucleotides not matched to a gene: 6. CDR3 in amino acids: CASSGTSGRSYNEQFF. The CDR3 nucleotides are TGTGCCAGCAGCGGTACTAGCGGACGCTCCTACAATGAGCAGTTCTTC.

J is TRBJ2-2 and V is TRBV20-1; the match to TRBD1 covers 10 bases. The V segment lost 5 bases and the J segment 3 bases; nucleotides outside the gene matches: 6. There are 15 residues in the CDR3. Per the germline V gene, CDR1 is DFQATT and CDR2 is SNEGSKA (reference sequence). In nucleotides, the CDR3 is TGCAGTGCTCCGAGACAGGGGGCCCACACCGGGGAGCTGTTTTTT. Protein sequence: CSAPRQGAHTGELFF.

This clonotype has a count of ten or more. The rearrangement links TRBV7-6 to TRBJ1-2; D is undetermined. The length of the CDR3 is 15 residues. Trimming cost V 2 bases and J 10 bases, with 20 bases left between them. CDR1 and CDR2 (germline): SGHVS, FNYEAQ. The DNA of the CDR3 is TGTGCCAGCAGCTTAATGGCGGGCGCTACTAGGGACTACACCTTC. Protein product: CASSLMAGATRDYTF.